This entry concerns a single T cell receptor beta chain. This record comes from a study of blood T cell repertoires in COVID-19. Study summary: Both acute and convalescent COVID-19 samples were obtained from the United States, Italy and Spain. The cDNA or gDNA used as material had been derived from T cells, B-cell-depleted T cells, or PBMCs.

Under the authors' procedure: Amplification of reference gene primers provided the estimated nucleated cell counts. The assay was immunoSEQ multiplex PCR, and TCRdb's table has in-frame clones only and misses some. Clone size and V and J calls were adopted from that table, with D and trimming inferred from the DNA. The sample comprises about 87,000 clones, roughly four fifths of which are singletons, and about 2% rests with the top ten. The V gene's germline CDR1 is SGHRS and CDR2 YFSETQ. Trimming cost V 0 bases and J 3 bases, with 10 bases left between them. The CDR3 runs to 14 residues. V is TRBV5-1 and J is TRBJ2-7; possibly TRBD2 for D (6 bases). This receptor was obtained from a woman in her 70s with acute or convalescent COVID-19. The sequenced sample consisted of peripheral blood. CDR3 coding DNA: TGCGCCAGCAGCTTGGGGACCGGGGGCTACGAGCAGTACTTC. Amino acid sequence: CASSLGTGGYEQYF. Based on the CDR3 plus reference TRBV5-1 and TRBJ2-7, the full variable domain is KAGVTQTPRYLIKTRGQQVTLSCSPISGHRSVSWYQQTPGQGLQFLFEYFSETQRNKGNFPGRFSGRQFSNSRSEMNVSTLELGDSALYLCASSLGTGGYEQYFGPGTRLTVT.